This T cell receptor beta chain was documented in a study of resident and recirculating memory T cells in vitiligo. In the study overall: Genomic DNA was extracted from whole homogenized samples, with no cell sorting. Findings and caveats of the study: Different lesions suggested infiltration by different T cell clones.

Patients who had received treatment within the previous three months were excluded. The data were produced by immunoSEQ multiplex PCR, yet TCRdb's version contains in-frame clones alone and is incomplete. Altogether about 76,000 clones are present, under 95% being singletons, with the ten largest covering approximately 5.4%. Regarding this clone: What it binds is not known.

Input material: blood. The TCR sequence derives from a male donor with vitiligo.

The CDR3 loop is CASSQAKGGNTIYF. In DNA form, the CDR3 reads TGCGCCAGCAGCCAAGCGAAGGGGGGAAACACCATATATTTT. The J gene is TRBJ1-3, the V gene TRBV4-1, with D perhaps TRBD1 (5 bases). This CDR3 has 14 residues. V shed 1 base and J shed 4 bases, with 8 bases lying between them. Germline loops: CDR1 MGHRA, CDR2 YSYEKL.